This is a list of T cell receptor beta chains from one sample in a study of shared clonotypes between healthy human individuals. Libraries were prepared by immunoSEQ multiplex PCR; TCRdb keeps only in-frame clonotypes and omits some of them. This sample has around 2,000,000 clones; roughly 91% occur once, and the top ten carry under 2%. The material sequenced was naive CD8+ T cells from PBMCs. These receptors all come from a man younger than 30 in good health. Some clones in this sample may be carry-over from other donors' samples. CDR3s leave out the opening cysteine and the closing phenylalanine or tryptophan. Fields, in order: V gene, CDR3 protein.

V: TRBV27
CDR3: ASSLYIGNYGYT

V: TRBV10-3
CDR3: AISEARVDTEAF

V: TRBV10-1
CDR3: ASSKTSETYEQY

V: TRBV27
CDR3: ASSLRSGRAVYNEQF

V: TRBV11-2
CDR3: ASSFEQETQY

V: TRBV9
CDR3: ASSAHPGPNYNEQF

V: TRBV27
CDR3: ASSFNPGGPYEQY

V: TRBV10-1
CDR3: ASSESPYNEQF

V: TRBV6-1
CDR3: ASSEWVQSYEQY

V: TRBV11-2
CDR3: ASSGEGRTEAF

V: TRBV14
CDR3: ASSLGQGENYEQY

V: TRBV9
CDR3: ASSPRPGQGRRAEQY

V: TRBV13
CDR3: ASSAGTSGSLGSEQY

V: TRBV28
CDR3: ASSMTENTEAF

V: TRBV28
CDR3: ASSSYGGQPQH

V: TRBV5-6
CDR3: ASSFRGSGETQY

V: TRBV5-1
CDR3: ASSLDRLGEKLF

V: TRBV19
CDR3: ASSMLPGGTYEQY

V: TRBV2
CDR3: ASWPGVTSTDTQY

V: TRBV28
CDR3: ASMWGVGRQFPRTEAF

V: TRBV5-3
CDR3: ARSPGGATNEKLF

V: TRBV5-1
CDR3: ASTRTGSYEQY

V: TRBV28
CDR3: ASSLDREGFANEKLF

V: TRBV9
CDR3: ASSVVYNEQF

V: TRBV4-3
CDR3: ASSRDASSSGANVLT

V: TRBV28
CDR3: ASTAGLVGYEQY

V: TRBV9
CDR3: ASSEVPDTEAF

V: TRBV6-6
CDR3: ASTPLDSILPEAF

V: TRBV6-5
CDR3: ASSPGRRRNQPQH

V: TRBV10-3
CDR3: AISRTSGDASYEQY

V: TRBV4-1
CDR3: ASSLADRGDQPQH

V: TRBV9
CDR3: ASSSGLAGYEQF

V: TRBV2
CDR3: ASRGGMNTEAF

V: TRBV28
CDR3: ASSLSVSSYGYT

V: TRBV19
CDR3: ASGQVGNEKLF

V: TRBV27
CDR3: ASSLGIADTDTQY

V: TRBV7-9
CDR3: ASSLVIMAGRNTGELF

V: TRBV6-6
CDR3: ASSYLPTGIVTEAF

V: TRBV7-9
CDR3: ASSSVLRDTEAF

V: TRBV28
CDR3: ASSSTNRDRGYT